The next 29 T cell receptor beta chains were all read from a single sample in a study of cytomegalovirus exposure and HLA in healthy donors (dated by TCRdb to the late 2010s). Library generation was performed with the immunoSEQ multiplex PCR assay. A mixture of 60 forward primers for TCR Vbeta segments and 13 reverse primers for TCR Jbeta segments was used in the multiplex PCR. Here the immuneACCESS table is served through TCRdb, limited to in-frame sequences with V and J called. Missing clones are a known gap in these copies; in checked studies unresolved V genes cover under half, and the rest lacks a known reason. The sample table holds tens of thousands of clones, of which around 73% were seen once. The ten largest clones add up to 5.4% of the sample. Sequencing input: PBMCs. The receptors shown here come from a man aged 45-65 years in good health and CMV-seronegative.

The chain links TRBV4-1 to TRBJ1-1; 8 bases line up with TRBD1. J was trimmed by 1 base and V by 2 bases; bases with no gene match: 3. This CDR3 comprises 15 residues. Germline V gene lookup returns CDR1 MGHRA and CDR2 YSYEKL. CDR3 in DNA: TGCGCCAGCAGCCAATTCGACAGGGGGAACACTGAAGCTTTCTTT. Translating it yields CASSQFDRGNTEAFF.

V is TRBV9 and J is TRBJ1-2; TRBD1 might be the D (5 bases). CDR3 length: 12 amino acids. The germline V gene has CDR1 SGDLS and CDR2 YYNGEE. Trimming shortened V by 8 bases and J by 1 base, and 9 bases separated the two germline ends. The DNA of the CDR3 is TGTGCCAGTGACGACAGTAACTATGGCTACACCTTC. This translates into CASDDSNYGYTF. The full variable domain, its missing parts supplied by reference TRBV9 and TRBJ1-2, is DSGVTQTPKHLITATGQRVTLRCSPRSGDLSVYWYQQSLDQGLQFLIQYYNGEERAKGNILERFSAQQFPDLHSELNLSSLELGDSALYFCASDDSNYGYTFGSGTRLTVV.

The chain has TRBV14 and TRBJ1-2; tentative D call: TRBD1 (5 bases). From germline, CDR1 is SGHDN and CDR2 FVKESK. The CDR3 has 12 amino acids. The ends were cut back, 8 bases at V and 6 bases at J, with 13 bases in the middle. The CDR3 coding sequence is TGTGCCAGCCCCCTGGGGGGGGATGGCTACACCTTC. Its protein is CASPLGGDGYTF.

V is TRBV7-6 and J is TRBJ2-7, with TRBD1 identical over 9 bases. Unmatched junction bases numbered 12, after V lost 5 bases and J lost 7 bases. The CDR3 sequence is 15 residues long. Germline V lookup: CDR1 SGHVS, CDR2 FNYEAQ. The CDR3 nucleotides read TGTGCCAGCAGCGGCCCGGGACAGGGTACACGGGAGCAGTACTTC. Translation: CASSGPGQGTREQYF.

The rearrangement joins TRBV11-3 to TRBJ2-2; D uncertain. The CDR3 sequence is 14 residues long. CDR1 is SGHNT, CDR2 YENEEA, per germline. Trimming removed 3 bases at V and 4 bases at J, with 9 bases between. CDR3 loop: CASSLSVVTGELFF. Written as DNA, the CDR3 is TGTGCCAGCAGCTTGTCCGTCGTCACCGGGGAGCTGTTTTTT.

On this clone: Other DNA sequences in this sample translate to the same CDR3. The chain recombines TRBV5-1 with TRBJ2-7; 8 nucleotides line up with TRBD1. CDR3 length: 15 amino acids. CDR1 is SGHRS, CDR2 YFSETQ, per germline. V lost 0 bases to trimming and J lost 4 bases; unmatched junction nucleotides: 6. The DNA for the CDR3 is TGCGCCAGCAGCTTGGCTGGCCAGGGGGCTTACGAGCAGTACTTC. Translation gives CASSLAGQGAYEQYF.

The chain is built from TRBV2 and TRBJ2-7; 10 nucleotides align to TRBD2. The CDR3 covers 14 residues. V was pared by 10 bases and J by 6 bases, with 12 bases of the junction left unmatched. The germline gives CDR1 SNHLY, CDR2 FYNNEI. In DNA form, the CDR3 reads TGTGCCACCACCCTTGGGGCTAGCGGGGGCGAGCAGTACTTC. It translates to CATTLGASGGEQYF.

This rearrangement joins TRBV9 to TRBJ2-1, with 8 bases that match TRBD2. Germline loops: CDR1 SGDLS, CDR2 YYNGEE. Germline trimming cut 3 bases from V and 8 bases from J; bases unmatched to any gene: 16. The CDR3 is made up of 17 amino acids. The CDR3 nucleotides are TGTGCCAGCAGCGAGCCCCCCACCGGGGGGGCCAAGTATGAGCAGTTCTTC. This sequence encodes CASSEPPTGGAKYEQFF.

V is TRBV4-2 and J is TRBJ2-7, with D perhaps matching TRBD2 (5 bases). Germline CDR1 reads LGHNA; CDR2 reads YNFKEQ. The CDR3 loop spans 14 amino acids. The germline V and J ends were trimmed by 0 bases and 4 bases, with 10 bases remaining between them. The CDR3 is CASSQDARGYEQYF. As DNA, the CDR3 is TGTGCCAGCAGCCAAGATGCCCGGGGATACGAGCAGTACTTC.

This chain joins TRBV28 and TRBJ2-5; D gene ambiguous. The CDR3 consists of 15 residues. From germline, CDR1 is MDHEN and CDR2 SYDVKM. V was trimmed by 6 bases and J by 0 bases, leaving 14 bases between them. The CDR3: CASSPLQPDQETQYF. The CDR3 nucleotides are TGTGCCAGCAGCCCCCTTCAACCGGACCAAGAGACCCAGTACTTC.

The gene calls are TRBV19 and TRBJ1-1; D gene unclear. V was trimmed by 4 bases and J by 0 bases, leaving 12 bases between them. This CDR3 comprises 15 residues. Per the germline V gene, CDR1 is LNHDA and CDR2 is SQIVND (reference sequence). CDR3 residues: CASSKARPLNTEAFF. The CDR3 coding sequence is TGTGCCAGTAGTAAAGCCAGGCCCCTGAACACTGAAGCTTTCTTT.

The chain is built from TRBV19 and TRBJ2-7, with TRBD1 matching over 11 bases. This CDR3 comprises 14 residues. CDR1 LNHDA and CDR2 SQIVND come from the germline V gene (reference sequence). The ends lost 4 bases at V and 3 bases at J; junction bases unmatched: 2. The DNA for the CDR3 is TGTGCCAGTAGTAGGGACAGGGGGGGCTACGAGCAGTACTTC. Residues: CASSRDRGGYEQYF.

The chain employs TRBV19 and TRBJ1-5; D unresolved. V was clipped by 1 base and J by 4 bases, with 11 bases between them. Germline values: CDR1 LNHDA, CDR2 SQIVND (reference sequence). The CDR3 consists of 15 residues. This CDR3 reads CASSIGGRMNQPQHF. The CDR3 DNA is TGTGCCAGTAGTATAGGAGGGCGTATGAATCAGCCCCAGCATTTT.

The rearrangement uses TRBV7-9 and TRBJ2-3; 7 bases line up with TRBD1. The V gene's germline CDR1 is SEHNR and CDR2 FQNEAQ (reference sequence). CDR3 length: 14 residues. The J segment lost 4 bases and the V segment lost 4 bases, leaving 5 bases of the junction unmatched. CDR3 coding DNA: TGTGCCAGCAGCTCGTACAGGGGTCCAGATACGCAGTATTTT. It encodes CASSSYRGPDTQYF. Supplemented by reference TRBV7-9 and TRBJ2-3, the full variable domain reads DTGVSQNPRHKITKRGQNVTFRCDPISEHNRLYWYRQTLGQGPEFLTYFQNEAQLEKSRLLSDRFSAERPKGSFSTLEIQRTEQGDSAMYLCASSSYRGPDTQYFGPGTRLTVL.

Here the CDR3 reads CASSLSTGREETQYF. As DNA, the CDR3 is TGCGCCAGCAGCTTGTCGACAGGGCGTGAAGAGACCCAGTACTTC. The chain couples TRBV5-1 to TRBJ2-5, with 7 bases that match TRBD1. Trimming removed 1 base from V and 3 bases from J; junction bases left unmatched: 6. The germline gives CDR1 SGHRS, CDR2 YFSETQ. The CDR3 sequence is 15 residues long.

The chain combines TRBV5-4 with TRBJ1-6, with 7 bases identical to TRBD1. V dropped 4 bases and J dropped 10; count of bases not matched to a gene: 8. Germline CDR1 is SGHNT and CDR2 is YYREEE (reference sequence). This CDR3 contains 14 residues. CDR3 sequence reads: CASSTGTAFSPLHF. As DNA, the CDR3 is TGTGCCAGCAGCACTGGGACAGCCTTCTCACCCCTCCACTTT.

This chain connects TRBV10-1 to TRBJ2-5; D is undetermined. V was pared by 2 bases and J by 4 bases, with 8 bases between. CDR1 WNHNN and CDR2 SYGVQD come from the germline V gene (reference sequence). The CDR3 runs to 13 residues. This CDR3 reads CASSEGRGETQYF. Written as DNA, the CDR3 is TGCGCCAGCAGTGAGGGCAGAGGAGAGACCCAGTACTTC.

V gene TRBV30 combines with J gene TRBJ2-7; D is perhaps TRBD1 (5 bases). The germline V and J ends were trimmed by 5 bases and 5 bases, with 10 bases remaining between them. The germline gives CDR1 GTSNPN, CDR2 SVGIG (reference sequence). CDR3 length: 11 residues. In DNA form, the CDR3 reads TGTGCCTGGGGGGCGGAGAACGAGCAGTACTTC. Protein product: CAWGAENEQYF.

The chain has TRBV19 and TRBJ2-7; D remains unclear. CDR1 LNHDA and CDR2 SQIVND come from the germline V gene (reference sequence). Trimming took off 9 bases at V and 5 bases at J, with 11 bases between the two ends. This CDR3 has 11 amino acids. The CDR3 DNA follows: TGTGCCAGAACAACCGATGACGAGCAGTACTTC. Protein: CARTTDDEQYF. The full variable domain, with the rest looked up from reference TRBV19 and TRBJ2-7, is DGGITQSPKYLFRKEGQNVTLSCEQNLNHDAMYWYRQDPGQGLRLIYYSQIVNDFQKGDIAEGYSVSREKKESFPLTVTSAQKNPTAFYLCARTTDDEQYFGPGTRLTVT.

The V and J genes are TRBV10-3 and TRBJ2-7; D gene uncertain. V was cut by 2 bases and J by 2 bases, with 13 bases left in between. Per the germline V gene, CDR1 is ENHRY and CDR2 is SYGVKD. This CDR3 comprises 15 residues. The CDR3 here is CAISEGAASPYEQYF. CDR3 nucleotide sequence: TGTGCCATCAGTGAGGGTGCGGCCTCTCCCTACGAGCAGTACTTC.

V is TRBV9 and J is TRBJ1-2, with D tentatively TRBD1 (6 bases). V was cut by 4 bases and J by 8 bases, with 15 bases left in between. CDR1 is SGDLS, CDR2 YYNGEE, per germline. This CDR3 contains 13 residues. The CDR3 sequence is CASSPDSLAGYTF. DNA of the CDR3: TGTGCCAGCAGCCCGGACAGTCTTGCCGGCTACACCTTC.

V and J are TRBV2 and TRBJ1-6; TRBD1 matches at 9 bases. Looked up from germline, CDR1 is SNHLY and CDR2 is FYNNEI. With V trimmed by 9 bases and J by 0 bases, 6 bases remained unmatched. The CDR3 has 16 residues. The chain's CDR3 is CASVRGQGSYNSPLHF. Here the CDR3 DNA reads TGTGCCAGTGTTAGGGGACAGGGCTCCTATAATTCACCCCTCCACTTT. Combining the CDR3 with reference TRBV2 and TRBJ1-6 gives the whole variable domain EPEVTQTPSHQVTQMGQEVILRCVPISNHLYFYWYRQILGQKVEFLVSFYNNEISEKSEIFDDQFSVERPDGSNFTLKIRSTKLEDSAMYFCASVRGQGSYNSPLHFGNGTRLTVT.

In its sample, this clone was seen a few times. This CDR3 reads CASRGTTWEETQYF. The CDR3 DNA reads TGTGCCAGCAGGGGGACTACCTGGGAAGAGACCCAGTACTTC. V gene TRBV21-1 combines with J gene TRBJ2-5; TRBD2 reflects the table's D call only, with no check against the DNA. TRBV21-1 represents a pseudogene. This CDR3 contains 14 residues.

The CDR3, as DNA: TGTGCCAGCAGCCAAGGACATCGCTTAGGGCCCCAGCATTTT. Protein product: CASSQGHRLGPQHF. The J gene is TRBJ1-5, the V gene TRBV5-5, with D maybe TRBD1 (5 bases). Germline-derived CDR1 and CDR2 are SGHKS and YYEKEE (reference sequence). Trimming took 4 bases from V and 9 from J, leaving 17 bases between them. This CDR3 comprises 14 residues.

The chain has TRBV9 and TRBJ2-4; D might be TRBD1 (6 bases). Trimming cost V 4 bases and J 6 bases, with 23 bases left between them. The germline V gene has CDR1 SGDLS and CDR2 YYNGEE. The CDR3 loop spans 17 amino acids. The CDR3, as DNA: TGTGCCAGCAGCCGACAGGCCACCGAGATTAGTGGAAACATTCAGTACTTC. Translated: CASSRQATEISGNIQYF.

A remark on this clone: The junction departs from germline at one end; a sequencing error may be responsible. This chain links TRBV7-9 with TRBJ2-1; no clear D gene. This CDR3 has 16 residues. Germline V gives CDR1 SEHNR, CDR2 FQNEAQ (reference sequence). CDR3 DNA: TGTTCCAGCAGCTTAGTGGGTCCTAGCTCCTACAATGAGCAGTTCTTC. This sequence encodes CSSSLVGPSSYNEQFF.

The V gene is TRBV2, the J gene TRBJ2-7; TRBD2 might be the D (6 bases). The CDR3 loop spans 13 amino acids. Germline-derived CDR1 and CDR2 are SNHLY and FYNNEI. V lost 8 bases, J lost 6 bases, and 17 bases lay in between. For the CDR3, the DNA is TGTGCCAGCGTCGGGGGATGGCCTGGCGAGCAGTACTTC. Residues: CASVGGWPGEQYF.

The chain carries TRBV13 and TRBJ2-5; perhaps TRBD1 as D (5 bases). The J call may not be correct, given that the DNA end is closer to TRBJ2-7. The germline V gene has CDR1 PRHDT and CDR2 FYEKMQ (reference sequence). The CDR3 has 14 amino acids. CDR3 protein: CASTPAAGKYEQYF. Written as DNA, the CDR3 is TGTGCCAGCACCCCGGCGGCAGGGAAGTACGAGCAGTACTTC.

The V and J genes are TRBV30 and TRBJ2-5; the match to TRBD1 covers 9 bases. The junction had 8 bases not matched to a gene; V was cut back by 2 bases and J by 4 bases. This CDR3 is 15 amino acids long. Germline lookup yields CDR1 GTSNPN and CDR2 SVGIG (reference sequence). For the CDR3, the DNA is TGTGCCTGGAGTCCCGGGACAGGGAAGGGAGAGACCCAGTACTTC. Its protein product is CAWSPGTGKGETQYF.